One sample yielded the 28 T cell receptor beta chains listed below, sequenced in a study of immune evolution from preneoplasia to lung adenocarcinoma. TCRdb's table, derived via immunoSEQ multiplex PCR, lists solely in-frame clones and lacks some. The profile shows some 3,500 clones, 75% to 80% of them singletons. What was sequenced was FFPE minimally invasive lung adenocarcinoma tissue. These receptor sequences come from a person between 60 and 79 years old with lung adenocarcinoma.

This clone was observed once. The rearrangement uses TRBV19 and TRBJ2-2, with 10 bases aligning to TRBD2. The germline gives CDR1 LNHDA, CDR2 SQIVND (reference sequence). CDR3 size: 16 residues. V dropped 2 bases and J dropped 7; count of bases not matched to a gene: 7. CDR3: CASSILLAGEGGELFF. CDR3 DNA: TGTGCCAGTAGTATATTGCTAGCGGGAGAGGGCGGGGAGCTGTTTTTT. Drawing the rest from reference TRBV19 and TRBJ2-2, the complete variable domain is DGGITQSPKYLFRKEGQNVTLSCEQNLNHDAMYWYRQDPGQGLRLIYYSQIVNDFQKGDIAEGYSVSREKKESFPLTVTSAQKNPTAFYLCASSILLAGEGGELFFGEGSRLTVL.

The chain joins TRBV20-1 to TRBJ2-3; D is undetermined. V lost 3 bases, J lost 6 bases, and 7 bases lay in between. CDR3 length: 11 amino acids. The germline gives CDR1 DFQATT, CDR2 SNEGSKA (reference sequence). The CDR3 nucleotides read TGCAGTGCTAGTTTGGGTGATACGCAGTATTTT. The encoded protein is CSASLGDTQYF.

The rearrangement joins TRBV5-1 to TRBJ2-1; D gene uncertain. With 0 bases removed from V and 7 bases from J, the gap between germline ends came to 8 bases. Germline V lookup: CDR1 SGHRS, CDR2 YFSETQ. The CDR3 consists of 13 residues. CDR3 protein: CASSLGTVNEQFF. The CDR3 DNA reads as TGCGCCAGCAGCTTGGGGACGGTGAATGAGCAGTTCTTC.

The rearrangement joins TRBV7-2 to TRBJ2-1, with a possible D match to TRBD2 (6 bases). V was shortened by 0 bases and J by 10 bases, with 16 bases between the two germline ends. Germline V gene lookup returns CDR1 SGHTA and CDR2 FQGNSA. The CDR3 length is 15 residues. The CDR3 DNA sequence: TGTGCCAGCAGCTTAGCCCCGGGAGCAGGGAACGAGCAGTTCTTC. Protein: CASSLAPGAGNEQFF. Looking up the rest from reference TRBV7-2 and TRBJ2-1 gives the full variable domain: GAGVSQSPSNKVTEKGKDVELRCDPISGHTALYWYRQSLGQGLEFLIYFQGNSAPDKSGLPSDRFSAERTGGSVSTLTIQRTQQEDSAVYLCASSLAPGAGNEQFFGPGTRLTVL.

This clone appeared once. This clone may be a read error of a much larger clone one base away. The sample contains more than one DNA sequence encoding this CDR3. The V gene is TRBV6-5, the J gene TRBJ2-7; D unclear. The CDR3 consists of 12 residues. Germline assignment: CDR1 MNHEY and CDR2 SVGAGI. In nucleotides, the CDR3 is TGCGCCAGCAGTCTTATAGGCTACGAGCAGTACTTC. This codes for CASSLIGYEQYF.

The rearrangement links TRBV20-1 to TRBJ2-5; D is ambiguous. CDR3 size: 10 residues. Trimming removed 5 bases at V and 5 bases at J, with 6 bases between. Germline values: CDR1 DFQATT, CDR2 SNEGSKA (reference sequence). In DNA, the CDR3 is TGCAGTGCTGGTCGCGAGACCCAGTACTTC. It codes for CSAGRETQYF.

This chain joins TRBV15 and TRBJ2-1; TRBD1 agrees at 7 bases. Germline loops: CDR1 LNHNV, CDR2 YYDKDF (reference sequence). The CDR3 is 14 residues long. Germline trimming cut 0 bases from V and 4 bases from J; bases unmatched to any gene: 0. The CDR3, as DNA: TGTGCCACCAGCAGAGACAGGGGGTACAATGAGCAGTTCTTC. Translated: CATSRDRGYNEQFF. Based on the CDR3 plus reference TRBV15 and TRBJ2-1, the full variable domain is DAMVIQNPRYQVTQFGKPVTLSCSQTLNHNVMYWYQQKSSQAPKLLFHYYDKDFNNEADTPDNFQSRRPNTSFCFLDIRSPGLGDTAMYLCATSRDRGYNEQFFGPGTRLTVL.

This chain joins TRBV6-1 and TRBJ1-5; TRBD1 agrees at 10 bases. Germline values: CDR1 MNHNS, CDR2 SASEGT. The length of the CDR3 is 12 residues. The ends lost 10 bases at V and 5 bases at J; junction bases unmatched: 2. The CDR3 loop reads CATGQGDQPQHF. CDR3 in DNA: TGTGCCACCGGACAGGGGGATCAGCCCCAGCATTTT.

The CDR3 reads CASSPMPGGGGYTF. CDR3 nucleotides: TGTGCCAGCAGTCCAATGCCAGGGGGCGGTGGCTACACCTTC. The V and J genes are TRBV27 and TRBJ1-2; TRBD1 matches at 8 bases. V lost 5 bases and J lost 7; bases outside the gene matches: 9. The CDR3 spans 14 residues. In germline, CDR1 is MNHEY, CDR2 SMNVEV (reference sequence).

The chain employs TRBV4-1 and TRBJ2-5, with a tentative D call TRBD2 (5 bases). The CDR3 is 15 residues long. With 3 bases removed from V and 7 bases from J, the gap between germline ends came to 18 bases. The germline CDR1 and CDR2 sequences are MGHRA and YSYEKL. The CDR3 loop reads CASSHTLEADGTQYF. Written as DNA, the CDR3 is TGCGCCAGCAGCCACACCCTGGAGGCGGATGGGACCCAGTACTTC.

V gene TRBV7-3 combines with J gene TRBJ2-2, with D hard to call. CDR1 is SGHTA, CDR2 FQGTGA, per germline. Trimming removed 6 bases at V and 4 bases at J, with 9 bases between. The CDR3 contains 13 residues. The CDR3 region is CASRFTSTGELFF. The CDR3 DNA follows: TGTGCCAGCAGGTTTACCAGCACCGGGGAGCTGTTTTTT. The variable domain in full, with the rest retrieved from reference TRBV7-3 and TRBJ2-2, is GAGVSQTPSNKVTEKGKYVELRCDPISGHTALYWYRQSLGQGPEFLIYFQGTGAADDSGLPNDRFFAVRPEGSVSTLKIQRTERGDSAVYLCASRFTSTGELFFGEGSRLTVL.

The V gene is TRBV2, the J gene TRBJ2-7, with a tentative D call TRBD1 (5 bases). Trimming took off 2 bases at V and 5 bases at J, with 10 bases between the two ends. The CDR3 loop spans 13 amino acids. Per the germline V gene, CDR1 is SNHLY and CDR2 is FYNNEI. CDR3 loop: CASSEQGMNEQYF. The CDR3 nucleotides read TGTGCCAGCAGTGAACAGGGTATGAACGAGCAGTACTTC.

The CDR3 reads CASSEYKGAGGYTF. For the CDR3, the DNA is TGTGCCAGCAGTGAATATAAGGGGGCGGGGGGCTACACCTTC. The genes are TRBV2 and TRBJ1-2, with TRBD1 identical over 7 bases. Per germline, CDR1 SNHLY and CDR2 FYNNEI. The trim removed 2 bases at V and 8 bases at J, leaving 8 bases unmatched. This CDR3 spans 14 amino acids.

The chain has TRBV2 and TRBJ1-1; possible D gene TRBD1, 5 bases. Germline V lookup: CDR1 SNHLY, CDR2 FYNNEI. The CDR3 covers 11 residues. V lost 5 bases and J 11 bases, leaving 12 bases between the germline ends. The chain's CDR3 is CASSLTWDAFF. Here the CDR3 DNA reads TGTGCCAGCAGTCTTACCTGGGACGCTTTCTTT.

The chain has TRBV5-4 and TRBJ2-3, with TRBD2 identical over 12 bases. Germline CDR1 is SGHNT and CDR2 is YYREEE (reference sequence). Losses at the gene ends were 3 bases for V and 3 bases for J; bases not matched to a gene: 11. CDR3 length: 18 residues. In DNA form, the CDR3 reads TGTGCCAGCAGCTACCGGACTAGCGGGGCCTTTCGGACAGATACGCAGTATTTT. Translation gives CASSYRTSGAFRTDTQYF.

The V gene is TRBV6-1, the J gene TRBJ2-3; D is uncertain. CDR1 is MNHNS, CDR2 SASEGT, per germline. Trimming removed 2 bases at V and 6 bases at J, with 3 bases between. CDR3 size: 11 residues. In nucleotides, the CDR3 is TGTGCCAGCAGTGAAATGGATACGCAGTATTTT. Its translation is CASSEMDTQYF.

V gene TRBV15 combines with J gene TRBJ1-1, with TRBD1 as a possible D gene (5 bases). Germline CDR1 and CDR2: LNHNV and YYDKDF (reference sequence). Trimming cost V 4 bases and J 8 bases, with 14 bases left between them. This CDR3 region has 13 residues. CDR3 protein: CATSMGTRGEAFF. The DNA of the CDR3 is TGTGCCACCAGCATGGGGACTCGAGGGGAAGCTTTCTTT.

The J gene is TRBJ1-4, the V gene TRBV5-5, with TRBD1 as a possible D gene (5 bases). Trimming took off 3 bases at V and 3 bases at J, with 15 bases between the two ends. Germline CDR1 reads SGHKS; CDR2 reads YYEKEE (reference sequence). There are 16 residues in the CDR3. DNA for the CDR3: TGTGCCAGCAGCTCGCAATCTGGGGCTGCTAATGAAAAACTGTTTTTT. The encoded protein is CASSSQSGAANEKLFF.

V usage is TRBV7-6 and J usage is TRBJ2-5; TRBD2 might be the D (6 bases). V was clipped by 0 bases and J by 5 bases, with 16 bases between them. Germline V gene sequence: CDR1 SGHVS, CDR2 FNYEAQ. This CDR3 region has 16 residues. CDR3 DNA sequence: TGTGCCAGCAGCTTAGCGCCCGGGGGAGGTGGCGAGACCCAGTACTTC. It encodes CASSLAPGGGGETQYF.

To note about this clone: The junction differs from germline at one of its ends, possibly a read error. Other DNA sequences of this sample code for an identical CDR3. The chain carries TRBV9 and TRBJ2-7, with D perhaps TRBD1 (5 bases). This CDR3 spans 15 amino acids. Germline V gene data show CDR1 as SGDLS and CDR2 as YYNGEE. CDR3 region: CASSATDNPSYEQYF. The CDR3 coding sequence is TGTGCCAGCAGCGCGACAGATAACCCCTCCTACGAGCAATACTTC.

As DNA, the CDR3 is TGTGCCAGGAGTCCCCCCTCCATGGGTGAAAAACTGTTTTTT. This gives the protein CARSPPSMGEKLFF. V gene TRBV2 combines with J gene TRBJ1-4; D remains unclear. Germline lookup yields CDR1 SNHLY and CDR2 FYNNEI. The CDR3 runs to 14 residues. The V gene lost 9 bases and the J gene lost 7 bases, with 18 bases spanning the gap.

This clone was detected once. The rearrangement links TRBV5-1 to TRBJ2-1, with D tentatively TRBD2 (6 bases). Germline assignment: CDR1 SGHRS and CDR2 YFSETQ. Trimming shortened V by 5 bases and J by 8 bases, and 32 bases separated the two germline ends. CDR3 length: 19 residues. The CDR3 region is CASSFSQPPGAGGLDEQFF. DNA of the CDR3: TGCGCCAGCAGTTTCTCCCAACCACCTGGCGCCGGAGGGCTGGATGAGCAGTTCTTC.

This sequence joins TRBV19 and TRBJ2-3, with 7 bases aligning to TRBD2. V lost 6 bases, J lost 2 bases, and 8 bases stayed unmatched. Germline assignment: CDR1 LNHDA and CDR2 SQIVND (reference sequence). The CDR3 has 15 amino acids. DNA for the CDR3: TGTGCCAGTAGGGGTTGGGCGGGAGACACAGATACGCAGTATTTT. It translates to CASRGWAGDTDTQYF. The full variable domain, completed using reference TRBV19 and TRBJ2-3, is DGGITQSPKYLFRKEGQNVTLSCEQNLNHDAMYWYRQDPGQGLRLIYYSQIVNDFQKGDIAEGYSVSREKKESFPLTVTSAQKNPTAFYLCASRGWAGDTDTQYFGPGTRLTVL.

This chain joins TRBV9 and TRBJ2-2; D uncertain. The V end was cut by 1 base, the J end by 5 bases, with 6 bases between. The CDR3 totals 13 residues. The germline CDR1 and CDR2 sequences are SGDLS and YYNGEE. The CDR3 nucleotides are TGTGCCAGCAGCGTAACCGGAACCGGGGAGCTGTTTTTT. Encoded protein: CASSVTGTGELFF.

CDR3 region: CSVIGAGTSGIGSYEQYF. The CDR3 DNA reads TGCAGCGTAATCGGAGCCGGGACTAGCGGGATTGGCTCCTACGAGCAGTACTTC. V gene TRBV29-1 combines with J gene TRBJ2-7, with 13 bases aligning to TRBD2. Germline CDR1 and CDR2: SQVTM and ANQGSEA. The V and J ends lost 6 bases and 0 bases, in that order; junction bases with no gene match: 14. This CDR3 comprises 18 residues.

The chain links TRBV15 to TRBJ1-2; 8 positions match TRBD1. Unmatched junction bases numbered 5, after V lost 2 bases and J lost 0 bases. The CDR3 is made up of 16 amino acids. In germline, CDR1 is LNHNV, CDR2 YYDKDF (reference sequence). CDR3 sequence (DNA): TGTGCCACCAGCAGATCGGGCAGGGGGCCTAACTATGGCTACACCTTC. Its translation: CATSRSGRGPNYGYTF.

The J gene is TRBJ1-3, the V gene TRBV5-5; D remains unclear. V was clipped by 4 bases and J by 4 bases, with 12 bases between them. The CDR3 sequence is 14 residues long. Per germline, CDR1 SGHKS and CDR2 YYEKEE (reference sequence). The CDR3 nucleotides read TGTGCCAGCAGCGTGGGCCCGGGCGGAAACACCATATATTTT. The encoded protein is CASSVGPGGNTIYF.

This clone was found a few times. V usage is TRBV4-3 and J usage is TRBJ2-1; D is uncertain. The V end was cut by 0 bases, the J end by 6 bases, with 9 bases between. Germline CDR1 reads LGHNA; CDR2 reads YSLEER. This CDR3 has 14 residues. In DNA form, the CDR3 reads TGCGCCAGCAGCCAAGATTTTGGGATCAATGAGCAGTTCTTC. Its protein is CASSQDFGINEQFF.